This T cell receptor beta chain was recorded in a study of PD-1 blockade in classical Hodgkin lymphoma. Study observations and caveats: In CD4+ cells, TCR diversity went up significantly by C4D1, but in CD8+ cells it did not. Reported findings placed baseline TCR diversity lower in newly diagnosed patients (compared with healthy donors). Complete responders' baseline diversity resembled that of newly diagnosed patients.

The table lists this clone with a few counts. Its specificity is not known. TCRdb keeps only in-frame clones here, not all; method: immunoSEQ multiplex PCR. The data contain about 34,000 clones, approximately 82% of them singletons. V trimming: 5 bases; J trimming: 5 bases; junction bases outside the gene matches: 0. Germline-derived CDR1 and CDR2 are SEHNR and FQNEAQ (reference sequence). This CDR3 spans 13 amino acids. Every one of the patients relapsed after autologous stem cell transplantation (brentuximab vedotin exposure was variable). Progressive disease, partial response or complete response was each patient's best response.

The sequence came from a human donor with classical Hodgkin lymphoma. The chain combines TRBV7-9 with TRBJ1-5, with TRBD1 identical over 10 bases. The sample in question was peripheral blood mononuclear cells (PBMCs), obtained before the second cycle of nivolumab. The CDR3 reads CASSGTGDQPQHF. The CDR3 region has the DNA TGTGCCAGCAGCGGGACAGGGGATCAGCCCCAGCATTTT.